This passage covers 14 T cell receptor beta chains from one sample sequenced in a study of CD8 T cells in Susac syndrome. Random hexamers served to reverse transcribe roughly 0.45 to 1 ug RNA. Each CDR3 protein gets one entry after TCRdb re-called the immunoSEQ multiplex PCR reads with MiXCR. In the table there are about 73,000 distinct CDR3 sequences, approximately 94% of which are singletons. The source material was CD8+ T cells from PBMCs. All receptors come from a human donor with multiple sclerosis.

The chain is built from TRBV7-2 and TRBJ2-3; 10 bases are shared with TRBD2. From germline, CDR1 is SGHTA and CDR2 FQGNSA. The CDR3 contains 16 residues. After removal of 5 bases from V and 3 bases from J, the junction contained 8 bases not matched to a gene. The CDR3 loop reads CASSQFRTSGTDTQYF. The CDR3, as DNA: TGTGCCAGCAGCCAATTCCGGACTAGCGGAACAGATACGCAGTATTTT.

As to this clonotype: A junction boundary mismatches the germline segment, possibly from a read error. This sequence joins TRBV7-7 and TRBJ1-5; TRBD1 agrees at 12 bases. This CDR3 has 18 residues. Germline V gene sequence: CDR1 SSHAT, CDR2 FNYEAQ (reference sequence). The CDR3 sequence is CASSPRDRGPYSNQPQHF. CDR3 DNA: TGTGCTAGCAGTCCCCGGGACAGGGGGCCTTATAGCAATCAGCCCCAGCATTTT.

This chain uses TRBV4-1 with TRBJ1-1, with D unresolved. V was clipped by 3 bases and J by 3 bases, with 8 bases between them. The CDR3 has 13 amino acids. CDR1 MGHRA and CDR2 YSYEKL come from the germline V gene. CDR3 nucleotides: TGCGCCAGCAGCCAGCCGAGAGACACTGAAGCTTTCTTT. It translates to CASSQPRDTEAFF.

J is TRBJ2-4 and V is TRBV12-3 or TRBV12-4; TRBD2 matches at 7 bases. The CDR3 runs 14 residues. The V and J ends lost 4 bases and 8 bases, in that order; junction bases with no gene match: 8. The CDR3: CASSSGLHGDIQYF. CDR3 coding DNA: TGTGCCAGCAGTTCGGGACTACATGGGGACATTCAGTACTTC.

The CDR3 loop is CASSSLPGNTIYF. In nucleotides, the CDR3 is TGTGCCAGCAGCTCTTTGCCCGGAAACACCATATATTTT. J is TRBJ1-3 and V is TRBV7-2; D is ambiguous. Germline CDR1 and CDR2: SGHTA and FQGNSA. CDR3 length: 13 residues. Between the trimmed V and J ends, which lost 4 bases and 4 bases, there was a span of 8 bases.

The chain has TRBV18 and TRBJ2-7, with 8 bases lining up with TRBD1. J gave up 1 base and V 3 bases, and 5 bases lay outside the gene matches. Germline CDR1 is KGHSH and CDR2 is LQKENI. The CDR3 totals 15 residues. The CDR3 here is CASSPRTGRSYEQYF. DNA for the CDR3: TGTGCCAGCTCACCGAGGACAGGGCGGTCCTACGAGCAGTACTTC. Filled out from reference TRBV18 and TRBJ2-7, the complete variable domain reads NAGVMQNPRHLVRRRGQEARLRCSPMKGHSHVYWYRQLPEEGLKFMVYLQKENIIDESGMPKERFSAEFPKEGPSILRIQQVVRGDSAAYFCASSPRTGRSYEQYFGPGTRLTVT.

The chain carries TRBV10-3 and TRBJ1-5; no firm D call. Per germline, CDR1 ENHRY and CDR2 SYGVKD. V was trimmed by 5 bases and J by 3 bases, leaving 11 bases between them. The length of the CDR3 is 14 residues. Written as DNA, the CDR3 is TGTGCCATCAGTCCCAAAGGTGCCAATCAGCCCCAGCATTTT. It encodes CAISPKGANQPQHF.

The chain combines TRBV19 with TRBJ2-7; perhaps TRBD1 as D (6 bases). The CDR3 loop spans 16 amino acids. The V gene's germline CDR1 is LNHDA and CDR2 SQIVND (reference sequence). The V end lost 5 bases, the J end lost 1 base, and 18 bases lay between the germline ends. Here the CDR3 DNA reads TGTGCCAGTAGTCAAGGGTCGACAGGAGTATCCTACGAGCAGTACTTC. It translates to CASSQGSTGVSYEQYF.

The genes are TRBV27 and TRBJ1-2; weak D call: TRBD1 (6 bases). The V gene's germline CDR1 is MNHEY and CDR2 SMNVEV (reference sequence). Trimming removed 2 bases at V and 4 bases at J, with 8 bases between. The CDR3 runs 13 residues. The CDR3 here is CASSLGGLYGYTF. The CDR3 DNA sequence: TGTGCCAGCAGTTTAGGGGGGCTCTATGGCTACACCTTC.

The chain carries TRBV6-1 and TRBJ2-1; no firm D call. Germline assignment: CDR1 MNHNS and CDR2 SASEGT. The CDR3 runs 13 residues. With 3 bases removed from V and 7 bases from J, the gap between germline ends came to 10 bases. The chain's CDR3 is CASSEAAANEQFF. The DNA of the CDR3 is TGTGCCAGCAGTGAGGCGGCGGCAAATGAGCAGTTCTTC.

V is TRBV28 and J is TRBJ1-5; 7 nucleotides agree with TRBD1. Per germline, CDR1 MDHEN and CDR2 SYDVKM. The ends lost 7 bases at V and 0 bases at J; junction bases unmatched: 18. The length of the CDR3 is 19 residues. The CDR3: CASNLQGLYPLYSNQPQHF. CDR3 nucleotides: TGTGCCAGCAACCTACAGGGGCTTTACCCATTATATAGCAATCAGCCCCAGCATTTT.

The chain's CDR3 is CASGLADMLETQYF. As DNA, the CDR3 is TGTGCTAGTGGTTTGGCGGACATGCTGGAGACCCAGTACTTC. The gene calls are TRBV12-5 and TRBJ2-5; TRBD1 is a possible D gene (5 bases). Trimming cost V 1 base and J 5 bases, with 11 bases left between them. Germline loops: CDR1 LGHNT, CDR2 FRNRAP. CDR3 length: 14 residues.

The genes are TRBV13 and TRBJ1-1; D not resolved. The germline gives CDR1 PRHDT, CDR2 FYEKMQ (reference sequence). The germline V and J ends were trimmed by 5 bases and 3 bases, with 10 bases remaining between them. The CDR3 runs to 13 residues. CDR3 residues: CASSLNGYTEAFF. As DNA, the CDR3 is TGTGCCAGCAGCCTCAACGGCTACACTGAAGCTTTCTTT.

This clonotype was observed once. V and J are TRBV13 and TRBJ2-1; perhaps TRBD1 as D (5 bases). Trimming left V 1 base short and J 11 bases short, with 12 bases between. The germline V gene has CDR1 PRHDT and CDR2 FYEKMQ (reference sequence). There are 13 residues in the CDR3. In DNA form, the CDR3 reads TGTGCCAGCAGCTTAGAAGGGGAAATACAGCAGTTCTTC. Its protein product is CASSLEGEIQQFF.